One and the same sample provided the 10 T cell receptor beta chains below, sequenced in a study of OX40 agonist ivuxolimab in advanced cancers. Clones were sequenced by immunoSEQ multiplex PCR, and TCRdb holds only the in-frame ones, with some missing. Of 30,000 to 45,000 clones in the sample, approximately 78% were seen once. The sequenced sample was CD4+ or CD8+ T cells sorted from blood, obtained in a trial of the OX40 agonist ivuxolimab. The receptor set was obtained from an adult with an advanced solid tumor such as melanoma, head and neck, liver or kidney cancer.

CDR3 in DNA: TGTGCCAGCAGTTTTCCGGGACTACCCACCGGGGAGCTGTTTTTT. This sequence encodes CASSFPGLPTGELFF. V is TRBV28 and J is TRBJ2-2, with 7 bases matching TRBD2. The CDR3 is 15 residues long. The junction had 5 bases not matched to a gene; V was cut back by 3 bases and J by 4 bases. Germline CDR1 MDHEN, CDR2 SYDVKM.

The chain links TRBV5-1 to TRBJ1-2; the D is unclear. The germline V gene has CDR1 SGHRS and CDR2 YFSETQ. V lost 4 bases and J lost 2, with 9 bases in between. The CDR3 spans 13 residues. Here the CDR3 reads CASSHRDNYGYTF. In nucleotides, the CDR3 is TGCGCCAGCAGCCACAGAGACAACTATGGCTACACCTTC.

The chain is built from TRBV25-1 and TRBJ2-7; 9 positions agree with TRBD2. Germline CDR1 and CDR2: MGHDK and SYGVNS. Trimming took 2 bases from V and 8 from J; bases not matched to a gene: 7. The length of the CDR3 is 14 residues. The chain's CDR3 is CASSEGAGGGKQYF. The CDR3 DNA follows: TGTGCCAGCAGTGAAGGGGCGGGAGGGGGAAAGCAGTACTTC.

V gene TRBV28 combines with J gene TRBJ1-1; 7 nucleotides agree with TRBD1. The CDR3 is 14 residues long. Germline V gene sequence: CDR1 MDHEN, CDR2 SYDVKM. The trim removed 5 bases at V and 3 bases at J, leaving 6 bases unmatched. As DNA, the CDR3 is TGTGCCAGCAGTCGAGGGGGCTCCTACACTGAAGCTTTCTTT. The encoded protein is CASSRGGSYTEAFF.

The chain uses TRBV11-1 and TRBJ2-4; perhaps TRBD1 as D (6 bases). CDR3 size: 14 residues. V lost 7 bases to trimming and J lost 2 bases, with 12 bases between them. Germline loops: CDR1 SGHAT, CDR2 FQDESV (reference sequence). CDR3 coding DNA: TGTGCCAGCAAAGAGGGACATTCCAAAAACATTCAGTACTTC. It specifies CASKEGHSKNIQYF.

V usage is TRBV7-9 and J usage is TRBJ1-4; D may be TRBD1 (5 bases). From germline, CDR1 is SEHNR and CDR2 FQNEAQ (reference sequence). The ends were cut back, 5 bases at V and 6 bases at J, with 16 bases in the middle. CDR3 length: 15 amino acids. DNA of the CDR3: TGTGCCAGCAGCCTCCGGGGAGGGGAGGATGAAAAACTGTTTTTT. Protein sequence: CASSLRGGEDEKLFF.

V usage is TRBV27 and J usage is TRBJ2-7, with TRBD1 identical over 8 bases. This CDR3 has 14 amino acids. V shed 7 bases, J shed 5 bases, and the junction held 10 bases outside the gene matches. Looked up from germline, CDR1 is MNHEY and CDR2 is SMNVEV (reference sequence). This chain's CDR3 is CASIARGLGNEQYF. As DNA, the CDR3 is TGTGCCAGCATCGCCAGGGGGCTCGGGAACGAGCAGTACTTC.

The rearrangement uses TRBV28 and TRBJ2-3, with 8 bases matching TRBD2. The ends lost 5 bases at V and 4 bases at J; junction bases unmatched: 17. The CDR3 covers 18 residues. CDR1 MDHEN and CDR2 SYDVKM come from the germline V gene. CDR3 in DNA: TGTGCCAGCAGTCCGCTAAATACCAAGCGGGGGCGGGCAGATACGCAGTATTTT. Amino acid sequence: CASSPLNTKRGRADTQYF.

The J gene is TRBJ2-2, the V gene TRBV4-1; D not certain. Germline CDR1 MGHRA, CDR2 YSYEKL. V lost 0 bases and J 0 bases, leaving 5 bases between the germline ends. The CDR3 sequence is 15 residues long. CDR3 sequence: CASSQDQTNTGELFF. DNA of the CDR3: TGCGCCAGCAGCCAAGATCAAACGAACACCGGGGAGCTGTTTTTT.

The chain carries TRBV28 and TRBJ1-2; 8 nucleotides match TRBD1. This CDR3 is built from 15 residues. The J segment lost 3 bases and the V segment lost 8 bases, leaving 11 bases of the junction unmatched. CDR1 and CDR2 from the germline V gene are MDHEN and SYDVKM. CDR3 nucleotide sequence: TGTGCCAGCTCCGAAGTCGGGACAGGACACTATGGCTACACCTTC. This codes for CASSEVGTGHYGYTF.